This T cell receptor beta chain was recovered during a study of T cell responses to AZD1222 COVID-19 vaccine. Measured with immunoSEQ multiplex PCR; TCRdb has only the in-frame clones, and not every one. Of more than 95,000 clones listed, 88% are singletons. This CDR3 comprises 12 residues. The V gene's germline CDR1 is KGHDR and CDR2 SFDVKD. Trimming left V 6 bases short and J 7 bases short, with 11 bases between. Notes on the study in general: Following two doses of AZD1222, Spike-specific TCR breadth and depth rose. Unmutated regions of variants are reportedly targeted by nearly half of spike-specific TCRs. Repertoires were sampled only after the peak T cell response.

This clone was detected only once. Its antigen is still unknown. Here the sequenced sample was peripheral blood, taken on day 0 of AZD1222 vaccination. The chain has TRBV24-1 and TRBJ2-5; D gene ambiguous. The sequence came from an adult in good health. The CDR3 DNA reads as TGTGCCACCAGTACCCTATACGGGACCCAGTACTTC. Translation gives CATSTLYGTQYF.